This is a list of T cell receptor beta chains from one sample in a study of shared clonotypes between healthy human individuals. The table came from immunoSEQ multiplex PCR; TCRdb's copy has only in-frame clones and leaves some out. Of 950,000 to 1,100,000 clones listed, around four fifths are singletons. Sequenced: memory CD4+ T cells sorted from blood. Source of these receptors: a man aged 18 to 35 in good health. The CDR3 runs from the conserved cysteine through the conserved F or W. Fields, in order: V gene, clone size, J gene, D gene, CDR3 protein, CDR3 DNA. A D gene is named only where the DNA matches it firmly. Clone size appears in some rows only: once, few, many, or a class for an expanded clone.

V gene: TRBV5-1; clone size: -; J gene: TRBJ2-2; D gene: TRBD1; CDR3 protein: CASSAGGQGNTGELFF; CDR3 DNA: TGCGCCAGCAGCGCCGGGGGACAGGGGAACACCGGGGAGCTGTTTTTT
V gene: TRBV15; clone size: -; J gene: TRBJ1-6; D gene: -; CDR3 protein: CATREGFNSPLHF; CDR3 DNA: TGTGCCACTCGGGAGGGCTTCAATTCACCCCTCCACTTT
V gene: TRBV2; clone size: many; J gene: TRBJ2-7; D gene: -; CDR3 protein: CASSTGVGEQYF; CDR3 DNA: TGTGCCAGCAGTACTGGGGTGGGGGAGCAGTACTTC
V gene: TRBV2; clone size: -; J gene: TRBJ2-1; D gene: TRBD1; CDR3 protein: CASSETGQAGNEQFF; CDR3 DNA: TGTGCCAGCAGTGAGACGGGACAGGCAGGGAATGAGCAGTTCTTC
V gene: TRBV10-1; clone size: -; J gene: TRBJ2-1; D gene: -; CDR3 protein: CASSEQAYNEQFF; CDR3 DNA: TGCGCCAGCAGTGAGCAGGCTTACAATGAGCAGTTCTTC
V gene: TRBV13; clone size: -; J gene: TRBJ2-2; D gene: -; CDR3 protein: CASSLGLATTGELFF; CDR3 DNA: TGTGCCAGCAGCTTAGGGCTAGCCACCACCGGGGAGCTGTTTTTT
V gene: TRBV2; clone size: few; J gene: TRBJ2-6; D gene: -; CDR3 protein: CASSDEAGLSGANVLTF; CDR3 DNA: TGTGCCAGCAGTGACGAGGCAGGTCTCTCTGGGGCCAACGTCCTGACTTTC
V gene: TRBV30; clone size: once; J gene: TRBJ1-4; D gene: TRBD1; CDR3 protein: CASVDRGREKLFF; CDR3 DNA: TGTGCCTCGGTGGACAGGGGGCGTGAAAAACTGTTTTTT
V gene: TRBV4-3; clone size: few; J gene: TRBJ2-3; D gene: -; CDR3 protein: CASSPSSTDTQYF; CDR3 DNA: TGCGCCAGCAGCCCTTCCAGCACAGATACGCAGTATTTT
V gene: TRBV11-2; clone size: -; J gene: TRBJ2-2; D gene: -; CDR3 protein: CASTKGQGVTGELFF; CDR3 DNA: TGTGCCAGCACCAAAGGTCAGGGCGTTACCGGGGAGCTGTTTTTT
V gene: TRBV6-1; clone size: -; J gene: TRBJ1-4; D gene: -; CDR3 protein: CASSEGGQWGEKLFF; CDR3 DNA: TGTGCCAGCAGTGAGGGGGGTCAGTGGGGTGAAAAACTGTTTTTT
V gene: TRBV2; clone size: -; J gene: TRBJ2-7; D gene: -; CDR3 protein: CASSESTWGRGSYEQYF; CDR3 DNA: TGTGCCAGCAGTGAATCTACTTGGGGCAGGGGATCTTACGAGCAGTACTTC
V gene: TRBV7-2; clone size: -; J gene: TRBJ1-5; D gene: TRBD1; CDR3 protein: CASSLTRGLGGQPQHF; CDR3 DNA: TGTGCCAGCAGCTTAACAAGGGGGCTCGGGGGTCAGCCCCAGCATTTT
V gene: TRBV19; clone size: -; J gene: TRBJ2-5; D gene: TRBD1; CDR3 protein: CASRRQGTYQETQYF; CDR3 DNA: TGTGCCAGTAGAAGACAGGGGACCTACCAAGAGACCCAGTACTTC
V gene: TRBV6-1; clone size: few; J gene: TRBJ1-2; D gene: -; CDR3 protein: CASSEAGANYGYTF; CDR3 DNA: TGTGCCAGCAGTGAAGCCGGAGCTAACTATGGCTACACCTTC
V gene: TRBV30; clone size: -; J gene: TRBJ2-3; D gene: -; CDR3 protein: CAGYRGGITQYF; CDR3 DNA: TGTGCCGGTTATAGAGGGGGAATAACGCAGTATTTT
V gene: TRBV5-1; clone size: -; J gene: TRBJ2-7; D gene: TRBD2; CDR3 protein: CASSLDGLAGGREQYF; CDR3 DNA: TGCGCCAGCAGCTTGGACGGACTAGCGGGGGGGCGCGAGCAGTACTTC
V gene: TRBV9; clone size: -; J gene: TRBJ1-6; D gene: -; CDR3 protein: CASLNSPLHF; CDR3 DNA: TGTGCCAGCTTGAATTCACCCCTCCACTTT
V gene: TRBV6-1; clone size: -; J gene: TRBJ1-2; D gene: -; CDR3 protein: CASSPDSYYGYTF; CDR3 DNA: TGTGCCAGCAGTCCCGACAGTTACTATGGCTACACCTTC
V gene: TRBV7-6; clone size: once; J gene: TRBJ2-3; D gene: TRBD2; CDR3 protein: CASSRGGYEDTQYF; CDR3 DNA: TGTGCCAGCAGCCGCGGGGGGTACGAGGATACGCAGTATTTT
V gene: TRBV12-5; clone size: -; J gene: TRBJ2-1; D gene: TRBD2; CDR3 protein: CASGPPGGNEQFF; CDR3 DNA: TGTGCTAGTGGTCCCCCGGGGGGCAATGAGCAGTTCTTC
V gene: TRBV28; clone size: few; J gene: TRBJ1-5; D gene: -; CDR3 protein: CASSFGTGQPQHF; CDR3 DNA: TGTGCCAGCAGTTTTGGAACAGGTCAGCCCCAGCATTTT
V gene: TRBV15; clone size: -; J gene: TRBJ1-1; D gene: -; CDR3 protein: CATSRDPTGRGNTEAFF; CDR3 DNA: TGTGCCACCAGCAGGGACCCCACCGGGCGGGGGAACACTGAAGCTTTCTTT
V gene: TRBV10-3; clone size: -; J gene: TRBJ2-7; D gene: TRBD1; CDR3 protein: CAIRGTAPYEQYF; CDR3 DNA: TGTGCCATCAGAGGGACAGCCCCCTACGAGCAGTACTTC
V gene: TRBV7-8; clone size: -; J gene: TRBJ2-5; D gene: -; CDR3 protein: CASSFKGGGQETQYF; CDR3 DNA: TGTGCCAGCAGCTTTAAGGGAGGGGGCCAAGAGACCCAGTACTTC
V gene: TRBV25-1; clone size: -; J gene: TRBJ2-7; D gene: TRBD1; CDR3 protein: CASVKGGTGGVQSF; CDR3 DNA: TGTGCCTCAGTGAAAGGCGGGACAGGGGGTGTTCAGTCCTTC
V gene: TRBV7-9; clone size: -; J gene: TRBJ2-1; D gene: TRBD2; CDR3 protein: CASSAGLAGNNEQFF; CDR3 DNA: TGTGCCAGCAGCGCAGGACTAGCTGGAAACAATGAGCAGTTCTTC
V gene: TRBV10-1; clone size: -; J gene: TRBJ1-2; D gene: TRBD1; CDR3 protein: CASSPGQGIGGYTF; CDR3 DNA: TGCGCCAGCAGCCCGGGACAGGGAATTGGTGGCTACACCTTC
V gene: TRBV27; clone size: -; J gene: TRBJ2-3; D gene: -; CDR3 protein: CASSLTLARTDTQYF; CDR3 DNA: TGTGCCAGCAGTTTGACGCTAGCGCGCACAGATACGCAGTATTTT